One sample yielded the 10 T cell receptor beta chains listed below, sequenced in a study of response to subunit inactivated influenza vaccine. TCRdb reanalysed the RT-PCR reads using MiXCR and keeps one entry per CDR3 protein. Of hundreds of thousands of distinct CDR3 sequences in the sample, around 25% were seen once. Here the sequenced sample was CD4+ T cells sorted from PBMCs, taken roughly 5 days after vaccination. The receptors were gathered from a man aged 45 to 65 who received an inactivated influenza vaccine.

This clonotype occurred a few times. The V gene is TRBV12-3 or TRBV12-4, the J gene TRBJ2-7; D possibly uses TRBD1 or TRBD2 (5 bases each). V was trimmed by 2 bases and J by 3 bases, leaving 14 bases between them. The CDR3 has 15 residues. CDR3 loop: CASSLNGASLYEQYF. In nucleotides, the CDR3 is TGTGCCAGCAGTTTAAACGGGGCATCCCTCTACGAGCAGTACTTC.

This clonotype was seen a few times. CDR3 DNA sequence: TGTGCCAGCAGCTGGGGCGGGACTTTCTCTAGCACAGATACGCAGTATTTT. It yields the protein CASSWGGTFSSTDTQYF. V usage is TRBV5-6 and J usage is TRBJ2-3, with D possibly being TRBD2 (6 bases). Germline assignment: CDR1 SGHDT and CDR2 YYEEEE. The CDR3 spans 17 residues. V lost 3 bases to trimming and J lost 0 bases, with 17 bases between them.

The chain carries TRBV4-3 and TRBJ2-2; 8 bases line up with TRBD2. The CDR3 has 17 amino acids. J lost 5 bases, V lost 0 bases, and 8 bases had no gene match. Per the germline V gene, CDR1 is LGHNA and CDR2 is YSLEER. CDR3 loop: CASSQDRGGPLTGELFF. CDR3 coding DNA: TGCGCCAGCAGCCAAGATCGGGGGGGGCCTTTAACCGGGGAGCTGTTTTTT.

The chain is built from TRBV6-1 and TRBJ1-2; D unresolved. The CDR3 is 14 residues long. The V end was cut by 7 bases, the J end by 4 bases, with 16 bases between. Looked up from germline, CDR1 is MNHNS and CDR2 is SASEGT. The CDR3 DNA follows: TGTGCCAGCACCCCCGCCGGGCAGACCTATGGCTACACCTTC. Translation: CASTPAGQTYGYTF.

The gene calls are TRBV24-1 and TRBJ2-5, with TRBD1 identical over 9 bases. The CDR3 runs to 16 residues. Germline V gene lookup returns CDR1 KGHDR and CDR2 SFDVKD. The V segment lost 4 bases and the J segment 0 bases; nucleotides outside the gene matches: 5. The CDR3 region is CATSEPGTGNQETQYF. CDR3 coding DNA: TGTGCCACCAGTGAACCCGGGACAGGGAACCAAGAGACCCAGTACTTC.

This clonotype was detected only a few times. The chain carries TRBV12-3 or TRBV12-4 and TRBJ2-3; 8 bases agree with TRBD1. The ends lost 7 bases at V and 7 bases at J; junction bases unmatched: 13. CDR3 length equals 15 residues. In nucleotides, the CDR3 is TGTGCCAGCAACACCGGGACAGGCTCACCTTATACGCAGTATTTT. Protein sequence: CASNTGTGSPYTQYF.

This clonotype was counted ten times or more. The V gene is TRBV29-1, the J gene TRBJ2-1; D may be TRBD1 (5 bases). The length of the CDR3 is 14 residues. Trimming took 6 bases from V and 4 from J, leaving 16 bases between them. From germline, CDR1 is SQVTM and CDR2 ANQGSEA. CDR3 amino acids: CSVNLRGTYNEQFF. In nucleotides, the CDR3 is TGCAGCGTGAATTTAAGGGGTACTTACAATGAGCAGTTCTTC.

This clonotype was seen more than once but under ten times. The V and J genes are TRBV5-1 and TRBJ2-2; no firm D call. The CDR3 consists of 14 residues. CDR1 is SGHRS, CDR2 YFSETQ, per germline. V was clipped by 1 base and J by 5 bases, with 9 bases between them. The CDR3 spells CASSLSSGTGELFF. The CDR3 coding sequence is TGCGCCAGCAGCTTGTCTTCCGGTACCGGGGAGCTGTTTTTT.

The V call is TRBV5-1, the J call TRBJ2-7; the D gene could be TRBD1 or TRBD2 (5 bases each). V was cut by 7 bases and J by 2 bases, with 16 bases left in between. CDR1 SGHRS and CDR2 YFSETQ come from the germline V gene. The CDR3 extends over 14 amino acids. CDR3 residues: CASSGAGGTYEQYF. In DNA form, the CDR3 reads TGCGCCAGCTCTGGCGCTGGGGGAACCTACGAGCAGTACTTC.

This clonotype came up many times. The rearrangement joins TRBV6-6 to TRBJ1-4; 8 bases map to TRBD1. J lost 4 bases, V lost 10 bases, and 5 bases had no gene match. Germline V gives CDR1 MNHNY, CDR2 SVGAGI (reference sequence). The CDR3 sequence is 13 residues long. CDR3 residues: CATMDRDNEKLFF. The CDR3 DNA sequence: TGTGCCACTATGGACAGGGATAATGAAAAACTGTTTTTT.